The source of this TCR beta chain is a study of shared T cell receptors in the human thymus. CDR3 length: 15 amino acids. Germline values: CDR1 MNHNS, CDR2 SASEGT. With V trimmed by 7 bases and J by 11 bases, 13 bases remained unmatched. Sequencing was performed with immunoSEQ multiplex PCR; in TCRdb, only in-frame clones are kept and a portion is missing. The sample includes 600,000 or so clones, 70% to 90% seen only once; the top ten take 0.0094%. These data also featured in a second study, about human thymus T cells. That paper adds: Corrective cardiac surgery supplied the resected thymus tissue. It looked as if thymic and blood repertoires used V and J genes in a biased way. Highly overlapping thymic repertoires in unrelated individuals were reported by related research.

Sequencing was performed on thymocytes. The chain combines TRBV6-1 with TRBJ1-4; 10 bases line up with TRBD1. The receptor comes from a boy under three years old with a congenital heart defect. Here the CDR3 reads CASNAWDRGLEKLFF. DNA for the CDR3: TGTGCCAGCAATGCTTGGGACAGGGGTTTGGAGAAACTGTTTTTT.